The rows below give T cell receptor beta chains drawn from one sample of a study of blood T cells in healthy people across ages. TCRdb re-called the 5' RACE reads with MiXCR, one entry per CDR3 protein. The sample consists of 1,300,000 or so distinct CDR3 sequences, around 55% of them appearing once. Specimen: blood. The receptors originated from a man younger than 30 in good health. Each CDR3 is given with its conserved first and last residue. D genes are given only for firm matches. Only part of the rows carry a size: once, few, many, or a class if the clone is expanded.

cdr3_nt	cdr3_aa	j_call	d_call	clone_size	v_call
TGTGCCATCGTTAATCCCAAAGGGCGGATTCTCACTGAAGCTTTCTTT	CAIVNPKGRILTEAFF	TRBJ1-1	-	-	TRBV2
TGTGCCAGCAGCCGCAGCCGGGTCCCCCAAGAGACCCAGTACTTC	CASSRSRVPQETQYF	TRBJ2-5	-	-	TRBV11-2
TGCAGCCCCCAAGGGCTAGTTGACATTGAGTACTTC	CSPQGLVDIEYF	TRBJ2-4	-	once	TRBV29-1
TGTGCCAGCAGGATCTTGGCTGATGCAGTGACCCAGTACTTC	CASRILADAVTQYF	TRBJ2-5	-	-	TRBV12-3/TRBV12-4
TGTGCCAGCAGCTCCTTCCTGGGGGGCTACGAGCAGTACTTC	CASSSFLGGYEQYF	TRBJ2-7	-	-	TRBV7-9
TGCAGTGCTTGGGACTTTCGAGATAACACCGGGGAGCTGTTTTTT	CSAWDFRDNTGELFF	TRBJ2-2	-	-	TRBV20-1
TGCGCCAGCAGCCAAGTAGAGGGCTATTACAATGAGCAGTTCTTC	CASSQVEGYYNEQFF	TRBJ2-1	-	-	TRBV4-3
TGCGCCAGCAGCCAAGTAGGGCGGGGGGATGGTAATGAGCAGTTCTTC	CASSQVGRGDGNEQFF	TRBJ2-1	TRBD2	few	TRBV4-1
TGTGCCAGCAGCCCATCTAGAAGGGGCGGCTACACCTTC	CASSPSRRGGYTF	TRBJ1-2	-	few	TRBV7-2
TGCAGCGCGCGGGGACACCGAGCAACTAATGAAAAACTGTTTTTT	CSARGHRATNEKLFF	TRBJ1-4	-	-	TRBV29-1
TGTGCCAGCAGACAATATTTAGCGGATCTCATGGACAATGAGCAGTTCTTC	CASRQYLADLMDNEQFF	TRBJ2-1	-	-	TRBV6-6
TGCGCCAGCAGCTTGGAGACAGAAGAAAAACTGTTTTTT	CASSLETEEKLFF	TRBJ1-4	-	few	TRBV5-1
TGTGCTTCTACTGCAGGGAGCGGCTACACCTTC	CASTAGSGYTF	TRBJ1-2	-	few	TRBV30
TGTGCCAGCAGCCTTAGGCAGGGAAGAGCCTACGAGCAGTACTTC	CASSLRQGRAYEQYF	TRBJ2-7	-	-	TRBV12-3/TRBV12-4
TGTGCCGGCAGTGAAGACGGAAGTGGCACAGATACGCAGTATTTT	CAGSEDGSGTDTQYF	TRBJ2-3	-	-	TRBV2
TGTGCCAGCACGCAGACAGGATCCCAAGAGACCCAGTACTTC	CASTQTGSQETQYF	TRBJ2-5	-	-	TRBV3-1
TGTGCCAGCAGCTTACTGCGGGAGCAGTTCTTC	CASSLLREQFF	TRBJ2-1	-	-	TRBV11-1
TGTGCCATGGGCCGGGGGGGCCCATACGAGCAGTACTTC	CAMGRGGPYEQYF	TRBJ2-7	TRBD2	-	TRBV28
TGTGCCAGCAGCTTGGAGGGCTGGATGGACAATGAGCAGTTCTTC	CASSLEGWMDNEQFF	TRBJ2-1	-	-	TRBV11-3
TGTGCCAGCAGCCCCCAGCTGGATTACGAGCAGTACTTC	CASSPQLDYEQYF	TRBJ2-7	-	few	TRBV21-1
TGCGCCAGCAGCCAAGGTTTCCAGCGGACCTACAATGAGCAGTTCTTC	CASSQGFQRTYNEQFF	TRBJ2-1	-	few	TRBV4-1
TGTGCCAGCAGCGAACATGGGGACAGGGGGTCTTCTGAAGCTTTCTTT	CASSEHGDRGSSEAFF	TRBJ1-1	TRBD1	few	TRBV4-2
TGCGCCAGCAGCCACTCCAGTGGGACAGGGAAGCCTTTTAACTATGGCTACACCTTC	CASSHSSGTGKPFNYGYTF	TRBJ1-2	TRBD1	few	TRBV4-1